The 2 T cell receptor beta chains presented below share a single source sample, sequenced in a study of shared clonotypes between healthy human individuals. Repertoires were generated with immunoSEQ multiplex PCR, while TCRdb's copy carries only in-frame clones and drops some. This table has 1 million to 1.3 million clones, approximately 80% appearing once. Material for sequencing was memory CD4+ T cells from PBMCs. Indicated subset: CD45RA-negative fraction. Every receptor here comes from a young man in good health. Some clones in this sample may be carry-over from other donors' samples.

J is TRBJ1-1 and V is TRBV27; a weak D match, TRBD1 (5 bases). The CDR3 is 15 residues long. Trimming shortened V by 4 bases and J by 5 bases, and 17 bases separated the two germline ends. The germline CDR1 and CDR2 sequences are MNHEY and SMNVEV (reference sequence). In nucleotides, the CDR3 is TGTGCCAGCAGTTCAACCGGGGCCGGCGGGACTGAAGCTTTCTTT. Encoded protein: CASSSTGAGGTEAFF.

There are a few counts of this clone. V is TRBV5-1 and J is TRBJ2-7; unclear D gene. Per germline, CDR1 SGHRS and CDR2 YFSETQ. The CDR3 extends over 18 amino acids. Trimming took off 3 bases at V and 0 bases at J, with 22 bases between the two ends. CDR3 in DNA: TGCGCCAGCAGCTCCTCTTGGGATAGCCGAGATCGCTCCTACGAGCAGTACTTC. Translated, it gives CASSSSWDSRDRSYEQYF.